These 21 T cell receptor beta chains came from one sample sequenced in a study of PD-L1 blockade in urothelial cancer. TCRdb's copy holds only in-frame clones and misses some; the assay was immunoSEQ multiplex PCR. The sample holds over 45,000 clones; roughly 84% are singletons and the top ten take over 20%. Sample time point: pretreatment peripheral blood. The source was PBMCs, collected around atezolizumab (anti-PD-L1) treatment. These receptors were collected from a man aged 60 to 75 with urothelial cancer.

In this sample, this clone turned up a few times. The J gene is TRBJ1-2, the V gene TRBV30; D ambiguous. The ends were cut back, 2 bases at V and 5 bases at J, with 9 bases in the middle. CDR1 GTSNPN and CDR2 SVGIG come from the germline V gene (reference sequence). The CDR3 consists of 12 residues. The CDR3 DNA sequence: TGTGCCTGGAGTACAGAGAGATATGGCTACACCTTC. This translates into CAWSTERYGYTF.

V and J are TRBV4-2 and TRBJ2-3; D may be TRBD2 (5 bases). The germline gives CDR1 LGHNA, CDR2 YNFKEQ. V lost 2 bases and J lost 2, with 11 bases in between. This CDR3 contains 15 residues. DNA for the CDR3: TGTGCCAGCAGCCAAACAACGCTAGCCACAGATACGCAGTATTTT. The encoded protein is CASSQTTLATDTQYF.

The sample holds one count of this clone. The chain carries TRBV18 and TRBJ1-2, with 7 nucleotides matching TRBD1. Germline V CDR1 and CDR2: KGHSH, LQKENI. This CDR3 comprises 14 residues. The J segment lost 3 bases and the V segment lost 2 bases, leaving 3 bases of the junction unmatched. This CDR3 reads CASSPGQDYYGYTF. Written as DNA, the CDR3 is TGTGCCAGCTCACCAGGACAGGACTACTATGGCTACACCTTC. Using reference TRBV18 and TRBJ1-2 for the parts outside the CDR3, the full variable domain is NAGVMQNPRHLVRRRGQEARLRCSPMKGHSHVYWYRQLPEEGLKFMVYLQKENIIDESGMPKERFSAEFPKEGPSILRIQQVVRGDSAAYFCASSPGQDYYGYTFGSGTRLTVV.

The chain is built from TRBV15 and TRBJ1-1, with D uncertain. The CDR3 length is 13 residues. Between the trimmed V and J ends, which lost 4 bases and 10 bases, there was a span of 16 bases. The V gene's germline CDR1 is LNHNV and CDR2 YYDKDF (reference sequence). As DNA, the CDR3 is TGTGCCACCAGCACTCTGGAGAGGGCGGGAGCTTTCTTT. Protein: CATSTLERAGAFF.

The chain couples TRBV7-9 to TRBJ1-1; D perhaps matches TRBD1 (5 bases). V lost 11 bases to trimming and J lost 1 base, with 11 bases between them. CDR1 SEHNR and CDR2 FQNEAQ come from the germline V gene (reference sequence). CDR3 length: 12 amino acids. The CDR3 here is CAGGRANTEAFF. CDR3 nucleotide sequence: TGTGCCGGGGGGAGGGCGAACACTGAAGCTTTCTTT.

The chain uses TRBV5-1 and TRBJ2-1; 7 nucleotides line up with TRBD2. V lost 7 bases to trimming and J lost 0 bases; unmatched junction nucleotides: 13. This CDR3 region has 17 residues. The germline V gene has CDR1 SGHRS and CDR2 YFSETQ. The CDR3: CASRAQASGLSYNEQFF. For the CDR3, the DNA is TGCGCCAGCCGTGCCCAGGCTAGCGGCCTCTCCTACAATGAGCAGTTCTTC.

The chain carries TRBV5-1 and TRBJ1-2; TRBD1 matches at 7 bases. Germline assignment: CDR1 SGHRS and CDR2 YFSETQ. The junction had 10 bases not matched to a gene; V was cut back by 5 bases and J by 6 bases. The CDR3 runs to 14 residues. The CDR3 coding sequence is TGCGCCAGCAGAACTAGAGGGCAGGGGGATGGCTACACCTTC. This encodes CASRTRGQGDGYTF.

The chain links TRBV9 to TRBJ1-5; unclear D gene. The V gene's germline CDR1 is SGDLS and CDR2 YYNGEE. V was clipped by 0 bases and J by 6 bases, with 13 bases between them. The CDR3 consists of 15 residues. CDR3 loop: CASSVGDAGFQPQHF. CDR3 nucleotides: TGTGCCAGCAGCGTAGGAGACGCAGGATTTCAGCCCCAGCATTTT.

CDR3 coding DNA: TGTGCCAGCAGTTACTCGCTGGCAATCTACGAGCAGTACTTC. Its translation: CASSYSLAIYEQYF. This chain uses TRBV6-5 with TRBJ2-7, with no clear D. The CDR3 contains 14 residues. Trimming shortened V by 0 bases and J by 3 bases, and 9 bases separated the two germline ends. In germline, CDR1 is MNHEY, CDR2 SVGAGI.

The chain links TRBV7-9 to TRBJ2-1, with D possibly matching TRBD2 (5 bases). The length of the CDR3 is 15 residues. The V and J ends lost 6 bases and 4 bases respectively, with 16 bases between them. Germline assignment: CDR1 SEHNR and CDR2 FQNEAQ (reference sequence). The CDR3 DNA is TGTGCCAGCAGTAGAAAAACGGGGAATTACAATGAGCAGTTCTTC. Protein: CASSRKTGNYNEQFF.

This sequence joins TRBV5-1 and TRBJ2-7, with a possible D match to TRBD2 (6 bases). Germline loops: CDR1 SGHRS, CDR2 YFSETQ. This CDR3 spans 17 amino acids. V lost 0 bases, J lost 3 bases, and 19 bases lay in between. The CDR3 loop is CASSLEFRGNSIYEQYF. The DNA of the CDR3 is TGCGCCAGCAGCTTGGAGTTTCGGGGGAATTCCATCTACGAGCAGTACTTC.

V is TRBV5-5 and J is TRBJ2-7, with unresolved D. The CDR3 is 14 amino acids. Germline values: CDR1 SGHKS, CDR2 YYEKEE (reference sequence). The V gene lost 4 bases and the J gene lost 5 bases, with 16 bases spanning the gap. This CDR3 reads CASSLQTLSHEQYF. CDR3 in DNA: TGTGCCAGCAGCCTACAGACACTTTCCCACGAGCAGTACTTC.

The chain is built from TRBV11-3 and TRBJ2-3; the match to TRBD2 covers 13 bases. This CDR3 region has 17 residues. V was pared by 6 bases and J by 3 bases, with 9 bases of the junction left unmatched. Germline V CDR1 and CDR2: SGHNT, YENEEA. This CDR3 is CASSRTSGGVGTDTQYF. The CDR3 DNA reads TGTGCCAGCAGTCGGACTAGCGGGGGCGTCGGGACAGATACGCAGTATTTT.

The V and J genes are TRBV4-1 and TRBJ1-2; no reliable D call. V was clipped by 1 base and J by 4 bases, with 7 bases between them. This CDR3 has 13 amino acids. Per the germline V gene, CDR1 is MGHRA and CDR2 is YSYEKL. The chain's CDR3 is CASSQGTAYGYTF. CDR3 nucleotide sequence: TGCGCCAGCAGCCAAGGAACAGCCTATGGCTACACCTTC.

The CDR3 coding sequence is TGTGCCAGCAGTTACTCGGCCCAGGGAATCTACGAGCAGTACTTC. Its translation is CASSYSAQGIYEQYF. V usage is TRBV6-5 and J usage is TRBJ2-5, with a possible D match to TRBD1 (5 bases). Matching the DNA end better, TRBJ2-7 makes the J call doubtful. Germline V CDR1 and CDR2: MNHEY, SVGAGI. This CDR3 is built from 15 residues.

V usage is TRBV29-1 and J usage is TRBJ2-7; D perhaps matches TRBD1 (7 bases). The CDR3 runs to 14 residues. Trimming stripped 1 base from V and 6 bases from J, with 16 bases between. CDR1 and CDR2 from the germline V gene are SQVTM and ANQGSEA. As DNA, the CDR3 is TGCAGCGTTGAAGTTGGCCAGGGGGGTCGCGAGCAGTACTTC. Translated, it gives CSVEVGQGGREQYF.

The chain links TRBV20-1 to TRBJ2-7; D is uncertain. The CDR3 sequence is 11 residues long. CDR1 and CDR2 from the germline V gene are DFQATT and SNEGSKA (reference sequence). Trimming stripped 7 bases from V and 3 bases from J, with 10 bases between. CDR3: CSVSRGYEQYF. The CDR3 DNA sequence: TGCAGTGTTAGCCGCGGCTACGAGCAGTACTTC.

This clone was counted only a few times. V usage is TRBV4-2 and J usage is TRBJ1-3, with no clear D. Germline loops: CDR1 LGHNA, CDR2 YNFKEQ. The CDR3 sequence is 16 residues long. V was pared by 0 bases and J by 0 bases, with 9 bases between. CDR3 protein: CASSQDIAGSGNTIYF. CDR3 sequence (DNA): TGTGCCAGCAGCCAAGATATCGCAGGCTCTGGAAACACCATATATTTT.

V gene TRBV9 combines with J gene TRBJ2-5; 8 nucleotides line up with TRBD1. The CDR3 is made up of 14 amino acids. Trimming cost V 3 bases and J 5 bases; bases outside gene matches: 6. Germline values: CDR1 SGDLS, CDR2 YYNGEE. This CDR3 is CASSARGHGETQYF. The CDR3 coding sequence is TGTGCCAGCAGCGCCAGGGGGCATGGGGAGACCCAGTACTTC.

V and J are TRBV6-5 and TRBJ2-7, with D perhaps matching TRBD1 (5 bases). The CDR3 extends over 11 amino acids. V lost 8 bases, J lost 3 bases, and 8 bases lay in between. Germline assignment: CDR1 MNHEY and CDR2 SVGAGI. CDR3 bases: TGTGCCAGCCGGCAGGGCTACGAGCAGTACTTC. It encodes CASRQGYEQYF.

J is TRBJ2-1 and V is TRBV5-5; the D gene is possibly TRBD2 (7 bases). Trimming took off 4 bases at V and 2 bases at J, with 16 bases between the two ends. Per germline, CDR1 SGHKS and CDR2 YYEKEE (reference sequence). This CDR3 is built from 16 residues. CDR3 region: CASSPFRGGTYNEQFF. The CDR3 DNA is TGTGCCAGCAGCCCATTTAGGGGGGGCACCTACAATGAGCAGTTCTTC.